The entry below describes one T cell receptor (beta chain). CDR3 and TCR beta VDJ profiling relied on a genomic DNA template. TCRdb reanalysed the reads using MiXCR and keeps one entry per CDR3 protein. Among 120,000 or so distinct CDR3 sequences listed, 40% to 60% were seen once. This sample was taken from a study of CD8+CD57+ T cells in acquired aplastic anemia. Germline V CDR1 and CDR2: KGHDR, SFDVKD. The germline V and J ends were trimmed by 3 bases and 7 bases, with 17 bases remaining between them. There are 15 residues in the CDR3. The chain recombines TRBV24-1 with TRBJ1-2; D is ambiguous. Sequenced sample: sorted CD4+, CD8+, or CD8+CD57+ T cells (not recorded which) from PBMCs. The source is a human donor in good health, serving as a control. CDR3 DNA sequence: TGTGCCACCAGTGATGTGAGGACGGAAGTGACTGGCTACACCTTC. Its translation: CATSDVRTEVTGYTF.